Here is one T cell receptor beta chain with its context. Its antigen is undetermined. Method: immunoSEQ multiplex PCR; TCRdb's copy keeps in-frame clones and lacks some. The sample includes around 100,000 clones, just over 90% of them seen just once. This specimen belongs to a study of T cell responses to AZD1222 COVID-19 vaccine. Study results and limitations: Two doses of AZD1222 preceded a rise in Spike-specific TCR breadth and depth. Spike was spanned by vaccine-associated CD4 TCRs, with dominance at 160-218 and 743-854.

V was shortened by 5 bases and J by 8 bases, with 30 bases between the two germline ends. CDR1 and CDR2 from the germline V gene are MDHEN and SYDVKM. This CDR3 region has 18 residues. The sequencing here drew on peripheral blood, taken on day 0 of AZD1222 vaccination. This TCR was recovered from an adult in good health. V gene TRBV28 combines with J gene TRBJ1-2; a weak D match, TRBD1 (6 bases). CDR3 bases: TGTGCCAGCAGTGACCCTAACTTATCAAACAGGGATCAAAGGGGCTACACCTTC. It translates to CASSDPNLSNRDQRGYTF.